This TCR beta chain was obtained from a study of blood T cells in healthy people across ages. Healthy individuals of Caucasian origin from Russia, aged roughly 6 to 100, served as donors. A second PCR, run for roughly 7 to 12 cycles, used a sample-barcoded 5' primer plus a J-beta primer mix. TCRdb reanalysed the 5' RACE reads using MiXCR and keeps one entry per CDR3 protein. The table shows around 990,000 distinct CDR3 sequences, with about two fifths occurring only once. The TCR originated in a man aged 18 to 35 in good health. Material for sequencing was blood.

CDR3 sequence: CSAGERGDNQPQHF. The CDR3 DNA reads TGCAGTGCTGGGGAAAGGGGCGACAATCAGCCCCAGCATTTT. The chain recombines TRBV20-1 with TRBJ1-5, with D perhaps TRBD1 (5 bases). This CDR3 has 14 residues. V was cut by 5 bases and J by 3 bases, with 14 bases left in between. Germline-derived CDR1 and CDR2 are DFQATT and SNEGSKA (reference sequence).